This T cell receptor beta chain was sequenced during a study of blood T cell repertoires in COVID-19. About the research overall: Samples taken during acute and convalescent COVID-19 were collected in the United States, Italy and Spain. From T cells, B-cell-depleted T cells, or PBMCs came the material, which was cDNA or gDNA.

V lost 6 bases and J 1 base, leaving 16 bases between the germline ends. CDR3 length: 15 residues. Germline assignment: CDR1 SGHNT and CDR2 YYREEE (reference sequence). TCRdb's copy holds only in-frame clones and misses some; the assay was immunoSEQ multiplex PCR. Here the sample spans approximately 200,000 clones, approximately 86% being singletons. Sequencing was done on a sample of peripheral blood. This sequence originates from a man in his thirties or forties with acute or convalescent COVID-19. The chain joins TRBV5-4 to TRBJ1-2; D is undetermined. CDR3 nucleotide sequence: TGTGCCAGCACCATGAGGGCCGATCTTAACTATGGCTACACCTTC. Translating it yields CASTMRADLNYGYTF.